This passage covers 24 T cell receptor beta chains from one sample sequenced in a study of blood T cell repertoires in COVID-19. The repertoire was sequenced with immunoSEQ multiplex PCR; TCRdb's copy has only in-frame clones and lacks some. The data contain fewer than 200,000 clones, approximately 87% of them singletons. The sequencing sample was made of PBMCs or T cells enriched from blood (not recorded which). These receptors came from a woman in her 50s who had recovered from COVID-19.

V is TRBV6-5 and J is TRBJ2-5, with a weak D call TRBD2 (6 bases). With 4 bases removed from V and 1 base from J, the gap between germline ends came to 16 bases. Germline V gene lookup returns CDR1 MNHEY and CDR2 SVGAGI. The CDR3 is made up of 16 amino acids. The CDR3 DNA reads as TGTGCCAGCAGTTCCCGACTAGGTAGGACCCAAGAGACCCAGTACTTC. Translated, it gives CASSSRLGRTQETQYF.

The chain carries TRBV11-2 and TRBJ2-3; no clear D gene. Trimming removed 3 bases from V and 0 bases from J, with 7 bases in between. There are 14 residues in the CDR3. Per germline, CDR1 SGHAT and CDR2 FQNNGV. The CDR3 here is CASSLSISTDTQYF. The CDR3 bases are TGTGCCAGCAGCTTGAGTATTAGCACAGATACGCAGTATTTT. The whole variable domain, remainder taken from reference TRBV11-2 and TRBJ2-3, is EAGVAQSPRYKIIEKRQSVAFWCNPISGHATLYWYQQILGQGPKLLIQFQNNGVVDDSQLPKDRFSAERLKGVDSTLKIQPAKLEDSAVYLCASSLSISTDTQYFGPGTRLTVL.

The CDR3 loop reads CASSYRQGVTDTQYF. DNA of the CDR3: TGTGCCAGCAGTTATCGCCAGGGTGTCACAGATACGCAGTATTTT. V is TRBV25-1 and J is TRBJ2-3; a weak D match, TRBD1 (5 bases). CDR1 MGHDK and CDR2 SYGVNS come from the germline V gene. The V and J ends lost 5 bases and 2 bases respectively, with 14 bases between them. The CDR3 has 15 amino acids. Supplemented by reference TRBV25-1 and TRBJ2-3, the full variable domain reads EADIYQTPRYLVIGTGKKITLECSQTMGHDKMYWYQQDPGMELHLIHYSYGVNSTEKGDLSSESTVSRIRTEHFPLTLESARPSHTSQYLCASSYRQGVTDTQYFGPGTRLTVL.

V usage is TRBV28 and J usage is TRBJ1-4, with D tentatively TRBD1 (6 bases). V was clipped by 6 bases and J by 8 bases, with 13 bases between them. This CDR3 contains 13 residues. Per germline, CDR1 MDHEN and CDR2 SYDVKM. CDR3 amino acids: CASSRGTREKLFF. In nucleotides, the CDR3 is TGTGCCAGCAGCCGAGGGACAAGAGAAAAACTGTTTTTT.

The chain joins TRBV3-1 (or the pseudogene TRBV3-2) to TRBJ1-3; D is unclear. The length of the CDR3 is 16 residues. In germline, CDR1 is LGHDT, CDR2 YNNKEL (reference sequence). V was pared by 2 bases and J by 3 bases, with 14 bases between. CDR3 loop: CASSQMATSGGNTIYF. DNA for the CDR3: TGTGCCAGCAGCCAAATGGCCACCTCAGGTGGAAACACCATATATTTT.

The chain joins TRBV7-6 to TRBJ2-2; 8 bases align to TRBD1. Germline trimming cut 5 bases from V and 1 base from J; bases unmatched to any gene: 6. Germline CDR1 reads SGHVS; CDR2 reads FNYEAQ. The CDR3 runs to 16 residues. The CDR3, as DNA: TGTGCCAGCAGCCTTGGGGGGACAGGGAACACCGGGGAGCTGTTTTTT. Encoded protein: CASSLGGTGNTGELFF. The complete variable domain, with remaining parts taken from reference TRBV7-6 and TRBJ2-2, reads GAGVSQSPRYKVTKRGQDVALRCDPISGHVSLYWYRQALGQGPEFLTYFNYEAQQDKSGLPNDRFSAERPEGSISTLTIQRTEQRDSAMYRCASSLGGTGNTGELFFGEGSRLTVL.

The chain employs TRBV29-1 and TRBJ1-1, with D perhaps TRBD1 (5 bases). The CDR3 length is 13 residues. Germline V gene lookup returns CDR1 SQVTM and CDR2 ANQGSEA. Trimming stripped 7 bases from V and 4 bases from J, with 16 bases between. CDR3: CSAERGRGTEAFF. The CDR3, as DNA: TGCAGCGCCGAGAGAGGGAGGGGCACTGAAGCTTTCTTT.

CDR3 region: CASSFQGANEKLFF. CDR3 nucleotides: TGTGCCAGCAGCTTTCAAGGGGCTAATGAAAAACTGTTTTTT. The rearrangement links TRBV7-9 to TRBJ1-4; perhaps TRBD1 as D (5 bases). Germline lookup yields CDR1 SEHNR and CDR2 FQNEAQ (reference sequence). The CDR3 totals 14 residues. The V end lost 3 bases, the J end lost 3 bases, and 8 bases lay between the germline ends.

V and J are TRBV19 and TRBJ1-1, with TRBD1 as a possible D gene (5 bases). CDR3 length: 13 residues. Germline V gene data show CDR1 as LNHDA and CDR2 as SQIVND (reference sequence). Trimming cost V 10 bases and J 2 bases, with 14 bases left between them. The CDR3 loop reads CATRNQGNTEAFF. CDR3 nucleotide sequence: TGTGCCACTAGAAACCAGGGCAACACTGAAGCTTTCTTT.

A single count supports this clone. V gene TRBV11-2 combines with J gene TRBJ2-2, with 8 bases aligning to TRBD2. Trimming took 2 bases from V and 5 from J; bases not matched to a gene: 7. The CDR3 loop spans 16 amino acids. Per germline, CDR1 SGHAT and CDR2 FQNNGV. The chain's CDR3 is CASSLTTGGGTGELFF. CDR3 sequence (DNA): TGTGCCAGCAGCTTAACGACGGGAGGGGGAACCGGGGAGCTGTTTTTT.

This rearrangement joins TRBV28 to TRBJ2-1, with 9 bases aligning to TRBD2. The CDR3 has 15 amino acids. The J segment lost 4 bases and the V segment lost 6 bases, leaving 7 bases of the junction unmatched. Looked up from germline, CDR1 is MDHEN and CDR2 is SYDVKM. The CDR3 sequence is CASSSLAGIYNEQFF. CDR3 nucleotide sequence: TGTGCCAGCAGCTCACTAGCGGGCATTTACAATGAGCAGTTCTTC.

This chain joins TRBV5-6 and TRBJ2-7, with D unresolved. Per the germline V gene, CDR1 is SGHDT and CDR2 is YYEEEE. Trimming stripped 1 base from V and 5 bases from J, with 7 bases between. The CDR3 covers 12 residues. The DNA of the CDR3 is TGTGCCAGCAGCTTGACATCCCACGAGCAGTACGTC. It translates to CASSLTSHEQYV.

V gene TRBV12-5 combines with J gene TRBJ2-2; D remains ambiguous. V was shortened by 2 bases and J by 5 bases, with 6 bases between the two germline ends. The CDR3 has 13 residues. Germline V gives CDR1 LGHNT, CDR2 FRNRAP. Here the CDR3 reads CASGLTSTGELFF. CDR3 DNA: TGTGCTAGTGGTTTGACTTCAACCGGGGAGCTGTTTTTT. Looking up the rest from reference TRBV12-5 and TRBJ2-2 gives the full variable domain: DARVTQTPRHKVTEMGQEVTMRCQPILGHNTVFWYRQTMMQGLELLAYFRNRAPLDDSGMPKDRFSAEMPDATLATLKIQPSEPRDSAVYFCASGLTSTGELFFGEGSRLTVL.

The gene calls are TRBV12-5 and TRBJ2-2; D ambiguous. The CDR3 runs to 14 residues. Germline V gene lookup returns CDR1 LGHNT and CDR2 FRNRAP. V was clipped by 0 bases and J by 7 bases, with 9 bases between them. CDR3 sequence reads: CASGLVPPSGELFF. In DNA, the CDR3 is TGTGCTAGTGGTTTGGTACCCCCGAGCGGGGAGCTGTTTTTT.

The chain links TRBV4-2 to TRBJ2-1; 9 bases map to TRBD2. CDR1 and CDR2 from the germline V gene are LGHNA and YNFKEQ. There are 15 residues in the CDR3. V lost 4 bases, J lost 4 bases, and 5 bases stayed unmatched. The CDR3 region has the DNA TGTGCCAGCAGCCCCGGGCGGGGGGGATACAATGAGCAGTTCTTC. Protein product: CASSPGRGGYNEQFF.

This clone appeared once. J is TRBJ2-7 and V is TRBV5-1; 8 bases map to TRBD2. V was pared by 4 bases and J by 2 bases, with 5 bases of the junction left unmatched. Germline V gene sequence: CDR1 SGHRS, CDR2 YFSETQ. This CDR3 spans 14 amino acids. The CDR3 here is CASSTGLAPYEQYV. CDR3 DNA: TGCGCCAGCAGCACAGGACTAGCACCCTACGAGCAGTACGTC.

J is TRBJ1-4 and V is TRBV5-1, with D perhaps matching TRBD1 (6 bases). Trimming removed 4 bases from V and 8 bases from J, with 18 bases in between. The CDR3 is 15 amino acids. The V gene's germline CDR1 is SGHRS and CDR2 YFSETQ. The CDR3 DNA reads TGCGCCAGCAGCCCTGGGGCGGGGGCAGGGGAAAAACTGTTTTTT. This sequence encodes CASSPGAGAGEKLFF.

The V call is TRBV18, the J call TRBJ1-1, with 9 bases that match TRBD1. The CDR3 has 16 amino acids. V shed 2 bases, J shed 0 bases, and the junction held 4 bases outside the gene matches. Germline V lookup: CDR1 KGHSH, CDR2 LQKENI. The CDR3 DNA sequence: TGTGCCAGCTCACCATGGGACAGGGTCTTGAACACTGAAGCTTTCTTT. It encodes CASSPWDRVLNTEAFF.

The chain is built from TRBV30 and TRBJ1-5; D ambiguous. Trimming removed 0 bases at V and 0 bases at J, with 6 bases between. Germline CDR1 is GTSNPN and CDR2 is SVGIG (reference sequence). This CDR3 contains 14 residues. This CDR3 is CAWSVSGSNQPQHF. CDR3 DNA sequence: TGTGCCTGGAGTGTAAGCGGTAGCAATCAGCCCCAGCATTTT. The entire variable domain, with the rest obtained from reference TRBV30 and TRBJ1-5, is as follows: SQTIHQWPATLVQPVGSPLSLECTVEGTSNPNLYWYRQAAGRGLQLLFYSVGIGQISSEVPQNLSASRPQDRQFILSSKKLLLSDSGFYLCAWSVSGSNQPQHFGDGTRLSIL.

The chain recombines TRBV28 with TRBJ1-5; D unclear. Per the germline V gene, CDR1 is MDHEN and CDR2 is SYDVKM. CDR3 length: 14 residues. Trimming removed 5 bases from V and 9 bases from J, with 17 bases in between. DNA for the CDR3: TGTGCCAGCAGTCCGACTTTTTTATTCTGGCCCCAGCATTTT. It translates to CASSPTFLFWPQHF.

The J gene is TRBJ1-2, the V gene TRBV4-1; D is unclear. V was clipped by 1 base and J by 4 bases, with 13 bases between them. Germline values: CDR1 MGHRA, CDR2 YSYEKL. The CDR3 is made up of 15 amino acids. The CDR3 sequence: CASSQAYRTGYGYTF. The CDR3 nucleotides read TGCGCCAGCAGCCAAGCGTATCGCACCGGCTATGGCTACACCTTC.

The chain has TRBV6-5 and TRBJ2-1; 9 bases are shared with TRBD1. The CDR3 is 14 amino acids. The germline V gene has CDR1 MNHEY and CDR2 SVGAGI. The junction had 12 bases not matched to a gene; V was cut back by 10 bases and J by 8 bases. The CDR3 loop reads CATRQGQGRHEQFF. In DNA form, the CDR3 reads TGTGCCACTCGCCAGGGACAGGGTCGCCATGAGCAGTTCTTC.

The rearrangement joins TRBV27 to TRBJ2-7; 9 bases align to TRBD1. The germline CDR1 and CDR2 sequences are MNHEY and SMNVEV (reference sequence). The CDR3 totals 15 residues. V dropped 8 bases and J dropped 3; count of bases not matched to a gene: 11. The CDR3: CASRDTGGSGYEQYV. As DNA, the CDR3 is TGTGCCAGCCGGGATACAGGGGGCAGTGGCTACGAGCAGTACGTC.

The chain combines TRBV6-4 with TRBJ2-1; D not resolved. The V and J ends lost 3 bases and 8 bases respectively, with 14 bases between them. The CDR3 runs to 14 residues. Germline CDR1 reads MRHNA; CDR2 reads SNTAGT. Written as DNA, the CDR3 is TGTGCCAGCAGTGAAAAACTGGGTGGAGATGAGCAGTTCTTC. This encodes CASSEKLGGDEQFF.